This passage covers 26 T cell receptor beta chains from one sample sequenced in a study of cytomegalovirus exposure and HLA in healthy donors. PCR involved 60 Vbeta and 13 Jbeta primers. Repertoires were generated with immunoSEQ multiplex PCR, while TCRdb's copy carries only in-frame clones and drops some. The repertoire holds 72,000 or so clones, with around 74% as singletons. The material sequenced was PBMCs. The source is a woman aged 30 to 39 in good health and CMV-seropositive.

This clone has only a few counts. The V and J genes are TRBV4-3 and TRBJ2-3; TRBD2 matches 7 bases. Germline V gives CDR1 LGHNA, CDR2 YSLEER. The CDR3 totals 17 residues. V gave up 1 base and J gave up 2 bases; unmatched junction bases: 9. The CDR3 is CASSQVRVAGFTDTQYF. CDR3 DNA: TGCGCCAGCAGCCAAGTCCGGGTAGCGGGTTTCACAGATACGCAGTATTTT.

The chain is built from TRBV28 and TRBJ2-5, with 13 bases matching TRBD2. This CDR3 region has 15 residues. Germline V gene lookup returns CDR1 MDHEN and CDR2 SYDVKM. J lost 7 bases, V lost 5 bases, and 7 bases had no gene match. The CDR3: CASSRGLAGQGTQYF. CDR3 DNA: TGTGCCAGCAGTAGGGGACTAGCGGGACAGGGGACCCAGTACTTC. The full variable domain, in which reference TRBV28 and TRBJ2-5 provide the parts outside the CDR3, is DVKVTQSSRYLVKRTGEKVFLECVQDMDHENMFWYRQDPGLGLRLIYFSYDVKMKEKGDIPEGYSVSREKKERFSLILESASTNQTSMYLCASSRGLAGQGTQYFGPGTRLLVL.

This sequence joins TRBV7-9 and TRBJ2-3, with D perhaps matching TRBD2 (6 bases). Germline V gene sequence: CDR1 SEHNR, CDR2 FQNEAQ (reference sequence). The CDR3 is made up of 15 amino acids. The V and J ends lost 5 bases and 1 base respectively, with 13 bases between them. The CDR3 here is CASSNGASGTDTQYF. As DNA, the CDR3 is TGTGCCAGCAGCAACGGGGCTAGCGGCACAGATACGCAGTATTTT.

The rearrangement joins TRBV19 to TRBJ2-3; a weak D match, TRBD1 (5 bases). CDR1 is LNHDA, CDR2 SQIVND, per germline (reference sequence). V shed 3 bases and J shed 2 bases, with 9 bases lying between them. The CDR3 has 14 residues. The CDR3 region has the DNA TGTGCCAGTAGTATTTCGACAGCCACAGATACGCAGTATTTT. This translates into CASSISTATDTQYF.

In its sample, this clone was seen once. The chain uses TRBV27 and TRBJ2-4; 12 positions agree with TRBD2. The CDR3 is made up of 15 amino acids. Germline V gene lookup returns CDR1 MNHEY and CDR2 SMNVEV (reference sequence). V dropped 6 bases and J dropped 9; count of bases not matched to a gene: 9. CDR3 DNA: TGTGCCAGCAGGGGGACTAGCGGGCCTAGAGGCATTCAGTACTTC. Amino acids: CASRGTSGPRGIQYF.

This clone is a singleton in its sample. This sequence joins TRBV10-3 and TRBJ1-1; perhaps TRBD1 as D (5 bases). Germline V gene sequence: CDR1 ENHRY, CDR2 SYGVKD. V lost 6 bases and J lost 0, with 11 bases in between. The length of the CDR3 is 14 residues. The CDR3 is CAIRSGGMNTEAFF. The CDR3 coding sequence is TGTGCCATCAGGAGCGGGGGGATGAACACTGAAGCTTTCTTT.

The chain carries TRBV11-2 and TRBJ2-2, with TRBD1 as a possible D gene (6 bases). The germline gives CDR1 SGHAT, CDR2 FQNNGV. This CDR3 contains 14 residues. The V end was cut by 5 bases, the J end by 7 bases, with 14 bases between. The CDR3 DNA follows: TGTGCCAGCAGCGCAACAGGGTACCACGGGGAGCTGTTTTTT. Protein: CASSATGYHGELFF.

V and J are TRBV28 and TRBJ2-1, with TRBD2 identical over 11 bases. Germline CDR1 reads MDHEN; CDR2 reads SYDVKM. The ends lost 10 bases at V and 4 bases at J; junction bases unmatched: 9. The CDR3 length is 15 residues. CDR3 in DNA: TGTGCCACCCTTAGCGGGAGGGCCCCTTACAATGAGCAGTTCTTC. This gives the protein CATLSGRAPYNEQFF.

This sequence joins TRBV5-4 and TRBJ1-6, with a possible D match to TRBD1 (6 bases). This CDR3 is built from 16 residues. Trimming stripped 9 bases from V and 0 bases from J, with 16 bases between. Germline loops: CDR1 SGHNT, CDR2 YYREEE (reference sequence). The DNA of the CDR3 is TGTGCCACAGGGGTATTGGCGAGCTCCTATAATTCACCCCTCCACTTT. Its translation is CATGVLASSYNSPLHF.

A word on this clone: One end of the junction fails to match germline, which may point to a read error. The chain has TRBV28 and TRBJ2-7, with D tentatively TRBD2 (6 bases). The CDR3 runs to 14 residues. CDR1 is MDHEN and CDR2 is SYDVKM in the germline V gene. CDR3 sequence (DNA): TGTGCCAGCAGTTTCCCCCGGGACTCCAACGAGCAGTACTTC. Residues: CASSFPRDSNEQYF.

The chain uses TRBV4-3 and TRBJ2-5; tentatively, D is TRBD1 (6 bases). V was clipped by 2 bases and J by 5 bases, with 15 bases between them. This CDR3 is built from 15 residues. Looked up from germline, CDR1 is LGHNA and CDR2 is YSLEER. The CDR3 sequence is CASSQYVGASETQYF. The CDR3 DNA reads TGCGCCAGCAGCCAATACGTGGGGGCGTCGGAGACCCAGTACTTC.

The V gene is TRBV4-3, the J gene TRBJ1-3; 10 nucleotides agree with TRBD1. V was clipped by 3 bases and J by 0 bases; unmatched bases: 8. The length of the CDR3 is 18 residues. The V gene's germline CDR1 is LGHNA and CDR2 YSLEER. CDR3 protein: CASSQGTGASLSGNTIYF. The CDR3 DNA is TGCGCCAGCAGCCAGGGGACAGGGGCATCACTCTCTGGAAACACCATATATTTT.

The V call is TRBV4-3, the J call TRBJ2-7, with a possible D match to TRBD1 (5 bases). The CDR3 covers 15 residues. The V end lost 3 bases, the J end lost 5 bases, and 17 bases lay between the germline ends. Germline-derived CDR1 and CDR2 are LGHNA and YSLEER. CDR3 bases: TGCGCCAGCAGCCACCCCCCCCACGGCAGGGACGAGCAGTACTTC. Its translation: CASSHPPHGRDEQYF.

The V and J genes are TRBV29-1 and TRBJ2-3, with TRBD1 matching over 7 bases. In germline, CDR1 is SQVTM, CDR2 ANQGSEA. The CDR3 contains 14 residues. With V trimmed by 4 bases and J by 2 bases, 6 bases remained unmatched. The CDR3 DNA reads TGCAGCGTTGGCCTCGGACAGGCCACAGATACGCAGTATTTT. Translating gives CSVGLGQATDTQYF.

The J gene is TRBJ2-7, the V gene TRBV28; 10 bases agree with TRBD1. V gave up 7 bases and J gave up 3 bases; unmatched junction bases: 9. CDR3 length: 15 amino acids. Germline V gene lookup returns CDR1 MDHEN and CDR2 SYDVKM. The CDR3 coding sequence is TGTGCCAGCACCACAACGGGACAGGGGTTCTACGAGCAGTACTTC. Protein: CASTTTGQGFYEQYF.

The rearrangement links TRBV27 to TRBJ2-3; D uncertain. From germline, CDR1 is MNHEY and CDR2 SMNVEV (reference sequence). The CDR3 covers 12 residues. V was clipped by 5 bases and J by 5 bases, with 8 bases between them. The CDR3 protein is CASSTVGDTQYF. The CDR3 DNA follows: TGTGCCAGCAGTACAGTAGGAGATACGCAGTATTTT.

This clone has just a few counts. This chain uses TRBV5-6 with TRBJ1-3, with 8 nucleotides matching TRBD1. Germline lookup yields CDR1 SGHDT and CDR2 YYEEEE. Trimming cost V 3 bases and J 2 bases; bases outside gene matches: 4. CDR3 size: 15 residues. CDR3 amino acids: CASSSRTGTGNTIYF. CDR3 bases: TGTGCCAGCAGCTCCCGGACAGGGACTGGAAACACCATATATTTT.

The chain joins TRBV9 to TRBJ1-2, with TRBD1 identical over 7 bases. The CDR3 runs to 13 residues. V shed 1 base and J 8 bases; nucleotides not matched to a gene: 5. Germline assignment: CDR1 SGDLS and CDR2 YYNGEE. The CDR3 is CASSVLGGRGYTF. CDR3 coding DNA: TGTGCCAGCAGCGTATTAGGGGGCAGGGGCTACACCTTC. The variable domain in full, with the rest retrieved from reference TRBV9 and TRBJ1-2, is DSGVTQTPKHLITATGQRVTLRCSPRSGDLSVYWYQQSLDQGLQFLIQYYNGEERAKGNILERFSAQQFPDLHSELNLSSLELGDSALYFCASSVLGGRGYTFGSGTRLTVV.

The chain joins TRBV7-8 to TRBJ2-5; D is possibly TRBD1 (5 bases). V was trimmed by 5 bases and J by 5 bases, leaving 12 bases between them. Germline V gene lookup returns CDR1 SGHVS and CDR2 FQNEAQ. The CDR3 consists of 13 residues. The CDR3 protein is CASSPRGMETQYF. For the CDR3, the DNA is TGTGCCAGCAGCCCAAGGGGCATGGAGACCCAGTACTTC.

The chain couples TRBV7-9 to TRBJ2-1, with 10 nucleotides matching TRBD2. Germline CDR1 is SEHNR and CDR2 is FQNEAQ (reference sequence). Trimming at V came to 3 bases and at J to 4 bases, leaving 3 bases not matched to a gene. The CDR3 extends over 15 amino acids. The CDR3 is CASSFGLAVYNEQFF. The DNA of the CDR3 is TGTGCCAGCAGCTTCGGACTAGCGGTTTACAATGAGCAGTTCTTC.

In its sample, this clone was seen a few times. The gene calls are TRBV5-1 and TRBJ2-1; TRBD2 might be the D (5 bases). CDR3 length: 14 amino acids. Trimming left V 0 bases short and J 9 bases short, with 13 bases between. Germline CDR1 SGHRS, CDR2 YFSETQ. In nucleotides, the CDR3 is TGCGCCAGCAGCTTGGAACTAGACGCCGGTGAGCAGTTCTTC. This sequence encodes CASSLELDAGEQFF.

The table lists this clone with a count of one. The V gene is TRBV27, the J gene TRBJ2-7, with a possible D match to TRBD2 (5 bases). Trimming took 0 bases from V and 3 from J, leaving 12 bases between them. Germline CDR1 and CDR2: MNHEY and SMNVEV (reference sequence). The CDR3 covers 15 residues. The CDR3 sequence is CASSLSSGTFYEQYF. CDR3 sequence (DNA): TGTGCCAGCAGTTTATCTTCGGGAACTTTCTACGAGCAGTACTTC.

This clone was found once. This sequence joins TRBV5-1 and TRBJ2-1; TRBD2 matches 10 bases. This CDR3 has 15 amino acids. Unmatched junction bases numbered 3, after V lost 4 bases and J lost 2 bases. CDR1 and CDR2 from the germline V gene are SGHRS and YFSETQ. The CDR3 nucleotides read TGCGCCAGCAGCACCACTAGCGGGACCTACAATGAGCAGTTCTTC. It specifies CASSTTSGTYNEQFF.

CDR3 region: CASSLRLAGAGELFF. CDR3 bases: TGTGCCAGCAGCTTAAGGCTAGCGGGCGCCGGGGAGCTGTTTTTT. This rearrangement joins TRBV11-2 to TRBJ2-2, with TRBD2 matching 8 bases. The CDR3 has 15 amino acids. Germline CDR1 reads SGHAT; CDR2 reads FQNNGV. The V and J ends lost 2 bases and 6 bases, in that order; junction bases with no gene match: 5.

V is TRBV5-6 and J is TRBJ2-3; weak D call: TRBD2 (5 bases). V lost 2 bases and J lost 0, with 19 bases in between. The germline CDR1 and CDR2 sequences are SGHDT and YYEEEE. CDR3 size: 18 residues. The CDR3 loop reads CASSFPPSGPTSTDTQYF. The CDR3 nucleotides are TGTGCCAGCAGCTTTCCTCCAAGCGGACCTACTAGCACAGATACGCAGTATTTT.

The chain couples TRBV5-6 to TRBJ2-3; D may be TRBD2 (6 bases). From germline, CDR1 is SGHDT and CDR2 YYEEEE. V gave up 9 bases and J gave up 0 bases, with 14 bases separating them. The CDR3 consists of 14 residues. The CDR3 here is CATTEEGSTDTQYF. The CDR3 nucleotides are TGTGCCACTACGGAGGAGGGTAGCACAGATACGCAGTATTTT.